A selection of T cell receptor beta chains follows, all from one sample in a study of T cell changes during pregnancy in multiple sclerosis. Generated by immunoSEQ multiplex PCR, the TCRdb table keeps only in-frame clones and is missing some. This table has 73,000 or so clones, 75% to 95% appearing once. The sample was peripheral blood, taken in the second trimester of pregnancy. The receptors derive from a female donor with multiple sclerosis, enrolled in a pregnancy study. Each CDR3 is given with its conserved first and last residue. The order of the fields is V gene, CDR3 length, clone size, J gene, D gene, CDR3 DNA, CDR3 protein. D genes are given only for firm matches. Not all rows give a size; the values are once, few, many and, for expanded clones, a class.

>TRBV7-9|14|few|TRBJ1-1|NA
TGTGCCAGCGGAGGAGCGGGGGCCCTTACTGAAGCTTTCTTT
CASGGAGALTEAFF
>TRBV9|15|NA|TRBJ2-2|TRBD2
TGTGCCAGCAGGAAGGCGGGGGGAAGCACCGGGGAGCTGTTTTTT
CASRKAGGSTGELFF
>TRBV29-1|14|NA|TRBJ2-3|TRBD1
TGCAGCGCCTCGGACAGGTTAAACACAGATACGCAGTATTTT
CSASDRLNTDTQYF
>TRBV9|14|NA|TRBJ1-1|TRBD1
TGTGCCAGCAGCTCATTAAACAGGGGCACTGAAGCTTTCTTT
CASSSLNRGTEAFF
>TRBV7-3|15|NA|TRBJ2-3|TRBD2
TGTGCCAGCAGTGCCGGGCGGGGGAGCACAGATACGCAGTATTTT
CASSAGRGSTDTQYF
>TRBV4-1|16|NA|TRBJ2-1|NA
TGCGCCAGCAGCCAAGATGTGCCCCTAGGAAACAATGAGCAGTTCTTC
CASSQDVPLGNNEQFF
>TRBV27|14|NA|TRBJ2-1|TRBD1
TGTGCCAGCAGAGGTTGGACAGGGAACAATGAGCAGTTCTTC
CASRGWTGNNEQFF
>TRBV4-2|14|NA|TRBJ1-2|TRBD1
TGTGCCAGCAGCCCTCCGGGACAGTTCTATGGCTACACCTTC
CASSPPGQFYGYTF
>TRBV7-6|14|once|TRBJ1-2|TRBD1
TGTGCCAGCAGCTCCGGACAGGGTGCCTATGGCTACACCTTC
CASSSGQGAYGYTF
>TRBV11-2|16|NA|TRBJ2-3|TRBD2
TGTGCCAGCAGGTCTTCTAGCGGGGGGGGCCCAGATACGCAGTATTTT
CASRSSSGGGPDTQYF
>TRBV30|12|NA|TRBJ1-1|NA
TGTGCCTGGAGTCCCGGGTACACTGAAGCTTTCTTT
CAWSPGYTEAFF
>TRBV14|11|NA|TRBJ1-1|NA
TGTGCCAGCAGGGAAGGCAGGGAAACTTTCTTT
CASREGRETFF
>TRBV18|13|NA|TRBJ2-7|NA
TGTGCCAGCTCACCACGGAGCGGCTACGAGCAGTACTTC
CASSPRSGYEQYF
>TRBV7-9|16|NA|TRBJ2-2|NA
TGTGCCAGCAGCTTGCGGCGGGGATGGGACACCGGGGAGCTGTTTTTT
CASSLRRGWDTGELFF
>TRBV19|13|NA|TRBJ2-7|TRBD1
TGTGCCAGTGGGACAGGGGGCTCCTACGAGCAGTACTTC
CASGTGGSYEQYF
>TRBV4-3|18|once|TRBJ2-2|NA
TGCGCCAGCAGCCAAGATTGGGGCTTAGGGGGAAACACCGGGGAGCTGTTTTTT
CASSQDWGLGGNTGELFF
>TRBV6-4|16|NA|TRBJ2-3|TRBD2
TGTGCCAGCAGTGGACTAGCGGGAGAAAGCACAGATACGCAGTATTTT
CASSGLAGESTDTQYF
>TRBV30|13|NA|TRBJ1-1|NA
TGTGCCTGGAGTCCCTCCGGGGGGATGGGGGCTTTCTTT
CAWSPSGGMGAFF
>TRBV7-3|15|NA|TRBJ2-5|NA
TGTGCCAGCAGCTTAGGGGTGGGGGGGCGAGAGACCCAGTACTTC
CASSLGVGGRETQYF
>TRBV5-4|14|NA|TRBJ1-1|NA
TGTGCCAGCAGCCCCCAGGGGCGGAACACTGAAGCTTTCTTT
CASSPQGRNTEAFF
>TRBV2|12|NA|TRBJ2-4|NA
TGTGCCAGCAGCCAGGCGCAAAACATTCAGTACTTC
CASSQAQNIQYF
>TRBV7-3|13|NA|TRBJ2-7|NA
TGTGCCAGCAGCTTACAGGGGCCCGGCGAGCAGTACTTC
CASSLQGPGEQYF
>TRBV4-2|16|NA|TRBJ2-5|TRBD2
TGTGCCAGCAGCCAAGATCCAGCGGGGGGAGGAGAGACCCAGTACTTC
CASSQDPAGGGETQYF
>TRBV30|13|NA|TRBJ1-3|NA
TGTGCCTGGAATCCCCTCACAGGGAACACCATATATTTT
CAWNPLTGNTIYF
>TRBV5-6|15|NA|TRBJ2-1|TRBD2
TGTGCCAGCAGCGCCGGGGGGGGCAATAGAGGTGAGCAGTTCTTC
CASSAGGGNRGEQFF
>TRBV4-2|15|NA|TRBJ2-1|TRBD1
TGTGCCAGCAGCCAAGAGGCGGACAGGGGTGATGAGCAGTTCTTC
CASSQEADRGDEQFF
>TRBV5-4|15|many|TRBJ1-1|NA
TGTGCCAGCAGCTTGGAAGTGAGCCTGAACACTGAAGCTTTCTTT
CASSLEVSLNTEAFF
>TRBV7-2|14|NA|TRBJ2-5|NA
TGTGCCAGCAGCAATAGCCCCCGTCAAGAGACCCAGTACTTC
CASSNSPRQETQYF
>TRBV7-6|17|NA|TRBJ1-1|TRBD1
TGTGCCAGCAGCTTCGACCGGGACAGGGGGCGGGACACTGAAGCTTTCTTT
CASSFDRDRGRDTEAFF
>TRBV11-2|15|once|TRBJ1-2|NA
TGTGCCAGCAGCTTAGACCAGGACAGCAACTATGGCTACACCTTC
CASSLDQDSNYGYTF
>TRBV5-1|16|NA|TRBJ2-3|TRBD1
TGCGCCAGCAGCCTGGGGACAGGCCCGCCGGTAGATACGCAGTATTTT
CASSLGTGPPVDTQYF
>TRBV2|14|NA|TRBJ1-3|NA
TGTGCCAGCAGGGGGAGGGATTTTGGAAACACCATATATTTT
CASRGRDFGNTIYF
>TRBV19|16|NA|TRBJ2-7|TRBD1
TGTGCCAGTAGTATCGGATCGGGACAGGTGGACTACGAGCAGTACTTC
CASSIGSGQVDYEQYF
>TRBV7-6|14|once|TRBJ2-7|NA
TGTGCCAGCAGCTTGACCGGGACATCATACGAGCAGTACTTC
CASSLTGTSYEQYF
>TRBV2|13|few|TRBJ1-4|TRBD1
TGTGCCAGCAGACGTAACAGGGGTGAAAAACTGTTTTTT
CASRRNRGEKLFF
>TRBV6-1|12|once|TRBJ1-1|TRBD1
TGTGCCAGCAGGACCGGACAGGGTGAAGCTTTCTTT
CASRTGQGEAFF
>TRBV2|14|NA|TRBJ2-5|TRBD1
TGTGCCAGCAGTGGCCGGGACAGGGGAGAGACCCAGTACTTC
CASSGRDRGETQYF
>TRBV19|16|NA|TRBJ1-2|NA
TGTGCCAGTAGTATAGCGCGAATCAGGGCGTCGGGTGGCTACACCTTC
CASSIARIRASGGYTF
>TRBV6-1|12|once|TRBJ2-7|NA
TGTGCCACCAGGACAGCGTCCTACGAGCAGTACTTC
CATRTASYEQYF
>TRBV19|12|NA|TRBJ1-2|TRBD1
TGTGCCACCGAGGACAGGACCTATGGCTACACCTTC
CATEDRTYGYTF
>TRBV7-2|14|NA|TRBJ1-4|NA
TGTGCCAGCAGCCCAGGACAGCCCTTTGGAAAACTGTTTTTT
CASSPGQPFGKLFF
>TRBV6-1|15|NA|TRBJ1-1|NA
TGTGCCAGCCCCGCCATAAGGGGCCTCACATCTGAAGCTTTCTTT
CASPAIRGLTSEAFF
>TRBV9|14|NA|TRBJ1-1|NA
TGTGCCAGCAGCGTAGGACTCCCTAACACTGAAGCTTTCTTT
CASSVGLPNTEAFF
>TRBV19|15|once|TRBJ1-2|NA
TGTGCCAGTAGCATTACAAAACAGGCGAGGTACGGCTACACCTTC
CASSITKQARYGYTF
>TRBV11-2|16|NA|TRBJ2-5|TRBD2
TGTGCCAGCAGCCAAATACTAGCGGGGTCACAAGAGACCCAGTACTTC
CASSQILAGSQETQYF
>TRBV19|13|NA|TRBJ1-2|NA
TGTGCCAGTAGTGAGGCAGGACTGGGAAGCTACACCTTC
CASSEAGLGSYTF
>TRBV7-6|14|NA|TRBJ2-5|NA
TGTGCCAGCAGCTTAGCCGGCAGGGAAAAGACCCAGTACTTC
CASSLAGREKTQYF
>TRBV7-9|15|NA|TRBJ1-1|NA
TGTGCCAGCAGCTTAATCGAGCCTCCGAACACTGAAGCTTTCTTT
CASSLIEPPNTEAFF
>TRBV11-2|14|NA|TRBJ2-5|TRBD2
TGTGCCAGCAGCCAACTAGCGGGGGGAAAGACCCAGTACTTC
CASSQLAGGKTQYF
>TRBV7-9|14|NA|TRBJ1-4|TRBD1
TGTGCCAGCAGCAGGACAGGGGGCTACGAAAAACTGTTTTTT
CASSRTGGYEKLFF
>TRBV11-2|17|NA|TRBJ2-3|TRBD2
TGTGCCAGCAGCCGGGGACTAGCGGGGCCTCGGGGAGATACGCAGTATTTT
CASSRGLAGPRGDTQYF
>TRBV7-6|13|NA|TRBJ2-5|TRBD2
TGTGCCAGCATGTCTAGCGGGGGTGAGACCCAGTACTTC
CASMSSGGETQYF
>TRBV6-1|11|NA|TRBJ2-7|NA
TGTGCCAGCGGGGGCAGCCGGGAGCAGTACTTC
CASGGSREQYF
>TRBV19|14|NA|TRBJ2-1|NA
TGTGCCAGTACCCAGGGGGGATCCTACAATGAGCAGTTCTTC
CASTQGGSYNEQFF
>TRBV4-1|15|few|TRBJ1-1|TRBD1
TGCGCCAGCAGCCAGCGACAGGGATTGGACACTGAAGCTTTCTTT
CASSQRQGLDTEAFF
>TRBV29-1|16|NA|TRBJ2-6|NA
TGCAGCGTTGAGACTGATGTGGACTCTGGGGCCAACGTCCTGACTTTC
CSVETDVDSGANVLTF
>TRBV2|15|NA|TRBJ2-5|NA
TGTGCCAGCACGAACAGCGACAGTAGCCAAGAGACCCAGTACTTC
CASTNSDSSQETQYF